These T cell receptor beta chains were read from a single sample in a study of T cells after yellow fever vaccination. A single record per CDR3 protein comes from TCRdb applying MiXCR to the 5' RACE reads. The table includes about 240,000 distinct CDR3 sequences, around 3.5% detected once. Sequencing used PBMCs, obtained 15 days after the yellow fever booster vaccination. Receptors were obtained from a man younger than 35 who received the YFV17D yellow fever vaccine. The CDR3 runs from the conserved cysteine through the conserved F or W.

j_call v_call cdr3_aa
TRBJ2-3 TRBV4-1 CASSQDVPTRSDTQYF
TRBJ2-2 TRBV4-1 CASSQESTTGYTGELFF
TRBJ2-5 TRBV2 CASNNRGGRGETQYF
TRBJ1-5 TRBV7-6 CASSFPDRGNQPQHF
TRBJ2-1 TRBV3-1 CASSQDIAGGREQFF
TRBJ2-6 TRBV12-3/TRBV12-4 CASSFGGGEANVLTF
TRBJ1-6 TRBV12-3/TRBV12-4 CASKQPGGYSPLHF
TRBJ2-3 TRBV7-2 CASRDRDLTDTQYF
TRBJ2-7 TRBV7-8 CASNPGTASDEQYF
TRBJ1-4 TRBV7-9 CASNPGDSPGEKLFF
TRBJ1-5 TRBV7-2 CASSYGQGYQPQHF
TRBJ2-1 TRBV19 CASSIPFNEQFF
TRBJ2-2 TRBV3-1 CASSLRGRRLTGELFF
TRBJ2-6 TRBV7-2 CASSLVAPGPSSGANVLTF
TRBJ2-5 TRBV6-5 CASKTTYRDEETQYF
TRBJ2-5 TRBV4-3 CASSHVRGELGGETQYF
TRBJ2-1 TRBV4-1 CASSEGGDQTDEQFF
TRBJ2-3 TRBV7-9 CASSLNSLDTDTQYF
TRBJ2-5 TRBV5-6 CASSSRLAAQETQYF
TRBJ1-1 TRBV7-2 CASSRRDTFEAFF
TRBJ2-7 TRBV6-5 CASSLLPGRGSGEQYF
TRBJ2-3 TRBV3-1 CASSRDRKDTQYF
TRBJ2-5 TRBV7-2 CASSPGLAGAEETQYF
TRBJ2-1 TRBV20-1 CSARKAGPLNEQFF
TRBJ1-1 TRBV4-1 CASGGGPRGAEAFF
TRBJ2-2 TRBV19 CASSLLAGGPWTGELFF
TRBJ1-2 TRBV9 CASSVGSGGHYGYTF
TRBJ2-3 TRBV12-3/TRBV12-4 CASLKREGAAITDTQYF
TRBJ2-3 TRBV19 CASSIVGGQGNTQYF
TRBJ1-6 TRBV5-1 CASSLEAISPLHF
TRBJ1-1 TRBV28 CASSPPDGLTEAFF